These 5 T cell receptor beta chains originate from one sample sequenced in a study of neurological immune-mediated disorders. The time point: longitudinal time-point 2. TCRdb itself ran the 5' RACE reads through MiXCR, one entry per CDR3 protein. The top ten clones hold 7.9% of a sample with tens of thousands of distinct CDR3 sequences, 5.8% of them seen once. Sequences were obtained from PBMCs. These receptors all stem from a woman aged 55 to 70 with multiple sclerosis.

This clonotype has at least ten counts. The chain employs TRBV25-1 and TRBJ1-2; no clear D. The CDR3 runs to 11 residues. From germline, CDR1 is MGHDK and CDR2 SYGVNS. Trimming removed 4 bases from V and 6 bases from J, with 6 bases in between. The CDR3 sequence: CASSVLNGYTF. The DNA for the CDR3 is TGTGCCAGCAGTGTATTAAATGGCTACACCTTC.

This clonotype was detected ten times or more. The chain joins TRBV12-3 or TRBV12-4 to TRBJ1-1; D not certain. V dropped 5 bases and J dropped 6 bases, with 19 bases sitting between them. The CDR3 is made up of 15 amino acids. CDR3: CASSPPGHLEPEAFF. CDR3 DNA: TGTGCCAGCAGTCCCCCGGGCCACCTAGAGCCTGAAGCTTTCTTT.

Only a few counts were recorded for this clonotype. The chain is built from TRBV20-1 and TRBJ1-1; 7 bases match TRBD1. The J segment lost 2 bases and the V segment lost 8 bases, leaving 5 bases of the junction unmatched. Germline V gene lookup returns CDR1 DFQATT and CDR2 SNEGSKA (reference sequence). The CDR3 totals 12 residues. DNA for the CDR3: TGCAGTAAGGGGGCCCTCAACACTGAAGCTTTCTTT. Translated: CSKGALNTEAFF.

This clonotype has a count of ten or more. The chain links TRBV12-3 or TRBV12-4 to TRBJ1-2, with 11 bases identical to TRBD1. V shed 7 bases and J 7 bases; nucleotides not matched to a gene: 8. The CDR3 has 14 amino acids. CDR3 nucleotide sequence: TGTGCCAGCAACTTTGGACAGGGGGCGATTGGCTACACCTTC. Translated: CASNFGQGAIGYTF.

This clonotype was recorded at least ten times. The chain recombines TRBV12-3 or TRBV12-4 with TRBJ2-5, with TRBD1 matching 7 bases. V was pared by 5 bases and J by 5 bases, with 8 bases of the junction left unmatched. The CDR3 runs to 14 residues. CDR3 in amino acids: CASSQTGRGETQYF. DNA for the CDR3: TGTGCCAGCAGTCAGACAGGGCGTGGGGAGACCCAGTACTTC.